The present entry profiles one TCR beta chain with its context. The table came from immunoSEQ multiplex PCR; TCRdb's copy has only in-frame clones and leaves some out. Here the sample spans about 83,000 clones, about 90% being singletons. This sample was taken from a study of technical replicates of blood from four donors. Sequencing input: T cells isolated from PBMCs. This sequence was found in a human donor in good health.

The CDR3 DNA sequence: TGTGCCAGCAAGGTCTTAGCTTGGGAGACCCAGTACTTC. Its translation is CASKVLAWETQYF. The V and J genes are TRBV2 and TRBJ2-5; D gene unclear. Germline V gives CDR1 SNHLY, CDR2 FYNNEI. Trimming removed 7 bases from V and 5 bases from J, with 14 bases in between. The CDR3 sequence is 13 residues long.